The clone carrying this T cell receptor beta chain was observed a handful of times. TCRB CDR3 was amplified from 2 ug genomic DNA or less. The protocol was immunoSEQ multiplex PCR, while the TCRdb copy is restricted to in-frame clones and leaves out a portion. Of 85,000 or so clones listed, 85% were seen once; the top ten hold about 9.3%. Time point defined: after dendritic cell vaccination, including at tumor progression/relapse. This sample is part of a study of glioma-infiltrating T cells after dendritic cell vaccination. Study context: Autologous tumor lysate was loaded overnight onto monocyte-derived dendritic cells grown about seven days with IL-4 and GM-CSF.

Sequencing was performed on blood, taken after dendritic cell vaccination. This receptor was taken from a human donor with glioblastoma.

The CDR3 sequence: CASDGGGETQYF. The CDR3 DNA is TGTGCCAGCGATGGGGGAGGAGAGACCCAGTACTTC. This chain uses TRBV11-2 with TRBJ2-5; D is possibly TRBD2 (6 bases). This CDR3 contains 12 residues. Trimming took off 8 bases at V and 4 bases at J, with 11 bases between the two ends. Germline V CDR1 and CDR2: SGHAT, FQNNGV.